One and the same sample provided the 18 T cell receptor beta chains below, sequenced in a study of shared clonotypes between healthy human individuals. TCRdb keeps only in-frame clones here, not all; method: immunoSEQ multiplex PCR. The sample has over a million clones; 75% to 80% are singletons. Sequences were obtained from memory CD4+ T cells from PBMCs. Subset defined: CD45RA-negative fraction. These receptors were taken from a man younger than 30 in good health. Some clones in this sample may be carry-over from other donors' samples.

The CDR3 loop is CASSRSGFQETQYF. CDR3 nucleotides: TGTGCCAGCAGCCGTAGCGGTTTTCAAGAGACCCAGTACTTC. The chain is built from TRBV5-4 and TRBJ2-5; D might be TRBD2 (6 bases). The CDR3 totals 14 residues. Germline V gene sequence: CDR1 SGHNT, CDR2 YYREEE (reference sequence). V lost 4 bases and J 2 bases, leaving 12 bases between the germline ends.

This clone was found once. The V call is TRBV6-5, the J call TRBJ1-1; possibly TRBD1 for D (5 bases). Trimming removed 4 bases at V and 1 base at J, with 16 bases between. CDR1 is MNHEY and CDR2 is SVGAGI in the germline V gene. CDR3 length: 16 amino acids. The CDR3 protein is CASSSGTFTRNTEAFF. The CDR3 region has the DNA TGTGCCAGCAGTTCCGGGACCTTCACGAGGAACACTGAAGCTTTCTTT.

The chain couples TRBV28 to TRBJ2-3; D is ambiguous. This CDR3 has 13 residues. CDR1 is MDHEN and CDR2 is SYDVKM in the germline V gene. Trimming removed 6 bases at V and 3 bases at J, with 10 bases between. In DNA form, the CDR3 reads TGTGCCAGCAGGAAGACCCAGACAGATACGCAGTATTTT. The encoded protein is CASRKTQTDTQYF. Complete variable domain (other parts from reference TRBV28 and TRBJ2-3): DVKVTQSSRYLVKRTGEKVFLECVQDMDHENMFWYRQDPGLGLRLIYFSYDVKMKEKGDIPEGYSVSREKKERFSLILESASTNQTSMYLCASRKTQTDTQYFGPGTRLTVL.

The genes are TRBV15 and TRBJ2-5, with D uncertain. The CDR3 loop spans 13 amino acids. Germline loops: CDR1 LNHNV, CDR2 YYDKDF (reference sequence). Trimming left V 0 bases short and J 2 bases short, with 4 bases between. The CDR3 sequence: CATSREVQETQYF. The CDR3 DNA reads as TGTGCCACCAGCAGAGAAGTACAAGAGACCCAGTACTTC.

The rearrangement links TRBV11-3 to TRBJ2-3; a weak D match, TRBD1 (6 bases). Germline V gene data show CDR1 as SGHNT and CDR2 as YENEEA. Between the trimmed V and J ends, which lost 5 bases and 3 bases, there was a span of 18 bases. CDR3 length equals 16 residues. CDR3 loop: CASSRSGTQGTDTQYF. In DNA form, the CDR3 reads TGTGCCAGCAGCCGTTCAGGCACTCAGGGGACAGATACGCAGTATTTT. Supplemented by reference TRBV11-3 and TRBJ2-3, the full variable domain reads EAGVVQSPRYKIIEKKQPVAFWCNPISGHNTLYWYLQNLGQGPELLIRYENEEAVDDSQLPKDRFSAERLKGVDSTLKIQPAELGDSAVYLCASSRSGTQGTDTQYFGPGTRLTVL.

The chain recombines TRBV5-6 with TRBJ2-7; D possibly uses TRBD1 or TRBD2 (5 bases each). This CDR3 spans 15 amino acids. V dropped 4 bases and J dropped 2 bases, with 16 bases sitting between them. The germline CDR1 and CDR2 sequences are SGHDT and YYEEEE. The DNA for the CDR3 is TGTGCCAGCAGCGTGGCCGGGACGTCTACCTACGAGCAGTACTTC. The encoded protein is CASSVAGTSTYEQYF. The full variable domain, in which reference TRBV5-6 and TRBJ2-7 provide the parts outside the CDR3, is DAGVTQSPTHLIKTRGQQVTLRCSPKSGHDTVSWYQQALGQGPQFIFQYYEEEERQRGNFPDRFSGHQFPNYSSELNVNALLLGDSALYLCASSVAGTSTYEQYFGPGTRLTVT.

This clone showed up just once. V usage is TRBV10-3 and J usage is TRBJ2-3, with D possibly matching TRBD1 (5 bases). The length of the CDR3 is 12 residues. Trimming left V 10 bases short and J 6 bases short, with 14 bases between. Germline-derived CDR1 and CDR2 are ENHRY and SYGVKD. The CDR3 DNA sequence: TGTGCCACCAGAAAACAGGCGGATACGCAGTATTTT. It translates to CATRKQADTQYF.

This sequence joins TRBV5-4 and TRBJ2-7, with 9 bases lining up with TRBD1. CDR3 length: 15 amino acids. The germline V gene has CDR1 SGHNT and CDR2 YYREEE (reference sequence). V gave up 4 bases and J gave up 7 bases; unmatched junction bases: 12. Written as DNA, the CDR3 is TGTGCCAGCAGCCAAATAGGACAGGGGTATGATGAGCAGTACTTC. It encodes CASSQIGQGYDEQYF.

This chain links TRBV7-2 with TRBJ2-2; 7 bases are a match to TRBD2. Germline V gene data show CDR1 as SGHTA and CDR2 as FQGNSA. With 8 bases clipped from V and 6 bases from J, the junction kept 15 bases outside the gene matches. The CDR3 has 16 residues. The CDR3 is CASLGPGGLGSGELFF. CDR3 in DNA: TGTGCCAGCCTCGGACCCGGGGGGTTGGGATCCGGGGAGCTGTTTTTT.

The chain employs TRBV21-1 and TRBJ1-5. TRBV21-1 is assigned pseudogene status. This CDR3 spans 16 amino acids. This chain's CDR3 is CARYRGGTDSNQPQHF. In DNA, the CDR3 is TGTGCCAGATATCGTGGGGGGACCGATAGCAATCAGCCCCAGCATTTT.

V usage is TRBV5-4 and J usage is TRBJ2-1; D unclear. Germline lookup yields CDR1 SGHNT and CDR2 YYREEE (reference sequence). Trimming took off 0 bases at V and 7 bases at J, with 14 bases between the two ends. The CDR3 is made up of 15 amino acids. Written as DNA, the CDR3 is TGTGCCAGCAGCTTGGGGCTCCTAGTGGGGAATGAGCAGTTCTTC. Translating gives CASSLGLLVGNEQFF.

This clone was counted only a few times. The V call is TRBV9, the J call TRBJ2-1; TRBD2 agrees at 11 bases. Unmatched junction bases numbered 7, after V lost 3 bases and J lost 2 bases. The CDR3 is made up of 17 amino acids. Germline assignment: CDR1 SGDLS and CDR2 YYNGEE. The CDR3 here is CASSGRLAGLTYNEQFF. CDR3 sequence (DNA): TGTGCCAGCAGCGGCAGACTAGCGGGACTTACCTACAATGAGCAGTTCTTC.

The rearrangement uses TRBV30 and TRBJ2-2; possibly TRBD2 for D (5 bases). Trimming cost V 0 bases and J 5 bases, with 10 bases left between them. CDR3 length: 14 residues. From germline, CDR1 is GTSNPN and CDR2 SVGIG (reference sequence). The CDR3: CAWSVQPGTGELFF. CDR3 bases: TGTGCCTGGAGTGTGCAGCCGGGAACCGGGGAGCTGTTTTTT. The variable domain in full, with the rest retrieved from reference TRBV30 and TRBJ2-2, is SQTIHQWPATLVQPVGSPLSLECTVEGTSNPNLYWYRQAAGRGLQLLFYSVGIGQISSEVPQNLSASRPQDRQFILSSKKLLLSDSGFYLCAWSVQPGTGELFFGEGSRLTVL.

This clone was seen only a few times. V usage is TRBV29-1 and J usage is TRBJ1-2, with D maybe TRBD1 (6 bases). V was trimmed by 2 bases and J by 4 bases, leaving 11 bases between them. The germline V gene has CDR1 SQVTM and CDR2 ANQGSEA. The CDR3 contains 13 residues. This CDR3 is CSVEQGISYGYTF. The CDR3 bases are TGCAGCGTTGAACAGGGGATTAGCTATGGCTACACCTTC.

The CDR3 nucleotides are TGTGCCAGCAGCCGACCCGGGAGCCTCGCCTACGAGCAGTACTTC. It yields the protein CASSRPGSLAYEQYF. This chain connects TRBV28 to TRBJ2-7; D may be TRBD2 (6 bases). Trimming took off 6 bases at V and 2 bases at J, with 17 bases between the two ends. CDR3 length equals 15 residues. The germline gives CDR1 MDHEN, CDR2 SYDVKM.

This clone is a singleton in its sample. The chain is built from TRBV29-1 and TRBJ2-7; the match to TRBD2 covers 9 bases. Germline CDR1 is SQVTM and CDR2 is ANQGSEA. CDR3 length: 14 residues. Trimming cost V 5 bases and J 6 bases; bases outside gene matches: 11. The CDR3 bases are TGCAGCGTTTCGGAAGCGGGAGGCCCGGGCGAGCAGTACTTC. Translating it yields CSVSEAGGPGEQYF.

This clone was observed a handful of times. The V call is TRBV19, the J call TRBJ1-2; tentative D call: TRBD1 (5 bases). The V gene lost 7 bases and the J gene lost 7 bases, with 13 bases spanning the gap. Germline V gene lookup returns CDR1 LNHDA and CDR2 SQIVND (reference sequence). This CDR3 is 12 amino acids long. CDR3 sequence: CASNRQGSGYTF. The CDR3, as DNA: TGTGCCAGTAATCGCCAGGGAAGTGGCTACACCTTC. Variable domain in full (rest from reference TRBV19 and TRBJ1-2): DGGITQSPKYLFRKEGQNVTLSCEQNLNHDAMYWYRQDPGQGLRLIYYSQIVNDFQKGDIAEGYSVSREKKESFPLTVTSAQKNPTAFYLCASNRQGSGYTFGSGTRLTVV.

The rearrangement uses TRBV28 and TRBJ1-3, with D possibly being TRBD1 (5 bases). Germline V gives CDR1 MDHEN, CDR2 SYDVKM. V was cut by 9 bases and J by 0 bases, with 24 bases left in between. The CDR3 is made up of 18 amino acids. The CDR3 loop reads CAREFLTGAATSGNTIYF. The DNA for the CDR3 is TGTGCCAGGGAGTTTCTTACAGGAGCAGCGACCTCTGGAAACACCATATATTTT. Full variable domain (missing parts from reference TRBV28 and TRBJ1-3): DVKVTQSSRYLVKRTGEKVFLECVQDMDHENMFWYRQDPGLGLRLIYFSYDVKMKEKGDIPEGYSVSREKKERFSLILESASTNQTSMYLCAREFLTGAATSGNTIYFGEGSWLTVV.